The rows below give T cell receptor beta chains drawn from one sample of a study of CD8+ T cells in alopecia areata. Some clones are missing from TCRdb's copy, which holds only in-frame ones; the method was immunoSEQ multiplex PCR. The table has roughly 220,000 clones, 35% to 40% seen once. Sample: CD4+ T cells sorted from blood, taken at approximately week 31, from a patient treated with tofacitinib. These TCRs come from a human donor with alopecia areata. Each CDR3 is given with its conserved first and last residue. A D gene is named only where the DNA matches it firmly.

>-|TRBV7-2|TRBJ2-1
CASLDSDYNEQFF
>-|TRBV13|TRBJ2-6
CASRGPYSLSGANVLTF
>-|TRBV2|TRBJ2-3
CASNQATDTQYF
>TRBD2|TRBV5-1|TRBJ2-7
CASSSEDTGLAGIHEQYF
>-|TRBV6-1|TRBJ2-1
CASRMSLVDEQFF
>TRBD1|TRBV7-3|TRBJ1-4
CASSSRTGELFF
>-|TRBV30|TRBJ1-1
CAWSSLVEAFF
>-|TRBV30|TRBJ1-1
CAADPQGNTEAFF
>-|TRBV5-5|TRBJ1-5
CASSLGMGGGNQPQHF
>-|TRBV30|TRBJ1-2
CAWSVRGQANYGYTF
>-|TRBV10-3|TRBJ1-6
CAISVERPISPLHF
>-|TRBV25-1|TRBJ2-7
CASRTGRVPYEQYF
>TRBD1|TRBV30|TRBJ2-7
CAWSAPSGTGFSQQYF
>-|TRBV7-2|TRBJ2-1
CATAGGISYNEQFF
>TRBD2|TRBV5-6|TRBJ2-3
CASIASRETIRGTDTQYF
>-|TRBV23-1|TRBJ1-4
CASSQGACDEKLFF
>-|TRBV30|TRBJ2-6
CAWSNLPGLSHSGANVLTF
>-|TRBV4-1|TRBJ2-7
CASSHIMSEQYF
>TRBD2|TRBV6-6|TRBJ2-3
CASSGGGANTDTQYF
>-|TRBV25-1|TRBJ2-2
CASSSQGFGELFF
>-|TRBV7-9|TRBJ1-2
CASSSDGGGYTF
>-|TRBV29-1|TRBJ1-5
CSAGGGDGNQPQHF
>-|TRBV5-1|TRBJ2-3
CASSFNIASTDTQYF
>-|TRBV6-6|TRBJ1-1
CASSRVSGDTEAFF
>TRBD1|TRBV30|TRBJ1-2
CGLTGGKPGGYTF
>TRBD2|TRBV6-5|TRBJ2-7
CASSYGGTSGAYEQYF
>-|TRBV7-9|TRBJ2-6
CASSPFLSGANVLTF
>TRBD1|TRBV5-1|TRBJ1-1
CASSLELGQGEAFF
>-|TRBV28|TRBJ2-1
CASSSSGSSKGEQFF
>-|TRBV30|TRBJ2-6
CAWSQGANVLTF
>-|TRBV6-5|TRBJ2-3
CASSRDRSTDTQYF
>-|TRBV4-2|TRBJ1-4
CASSHEGPGGEKLFF
>-|TRBV7-6|TRBJ2-3
CASSLAGASTDTQYF
>-|TRBV9|TRBJ1-2
CASSETGGSGYTF
>TRBD2|TRBV7-8|TRBJ2-2
CASSPRDYANTGELFF
>-|TRBV29-1|TRBJ2-5
CSSTRGETQYF
>-|TRBV9|TRBJ1-1
CASNVGGPSSLNTEAFF
>-|TRBV5-6|TRBJ2-1
CASNRVGTWNEQFF